The rows below give T cell receptor beta chains drawn from one sample of a study of blood T cell repertoires in COVID-19. The table came from immunoSEQ multiplex PCR; TCRdb's copy has only in-frame clones and leaves some out. Among over 450,000 clones listed, roughly 89% were seen once. The sample consisted of peripheral blood. These receptors came from a woman between 50 and 59 years old with COVID-19, enrolled during active disease. The CDR3 runs from the conserved cysteine through the conserved F or W. A D gene is named only where the DNA matches it firmly. Some rows have no size entry. The others give once, few or many, or a class for an expanded clone.

NA | TRBD2 | TRBJ2-1 | TRBV28 | CASSFPAGLYNEQFF | TGTGCCAGCAGTTTCCCAGCGGGGCTTTACAATGAGCAGTTCTTC
NA | TRBD1 | TRBJ2-7 | TRBV5-1 | CASSLEQGGTYEQYF | TGCGCCAGCAGCTTGGAACAGGGGGGCACTTACGAGCAGTACTTC
once | TRBD2 | TRBJ2-3 | TRBV6-5 | CASLSGGTDTQYF | TGTGCCAGCTTGAGCGGGGGGACAGATACGCAGTATTTT
few | NA | TRBJ1-1 | TRBV5-1 | CASSLVRNTEAFF | TGCGCCAGCAGCTTGGTCAGGAACACTGAAGCTTTCTTT
NA | TRBD2 | TRBJ2-2 | TRBV9 | CASSAKPSGGANTGELFF | TGTGCCAGCAGCGCTAAGCCTAGCGGGGGGGCGAACACCGGGGAGCTGTTTTTT
NA | TRBD1 | TRBJ1-5 | TRBV4-1 | CASSQVGTGGDQPQHF | TGCGCCAGCAGCCAAGTAGGGACAGGGGGCGATCAGCCCCAGCATTTT
NA | NA | TRBJ1-1 | TRBV5-1 | CASSLGQGGGNTEAFF | TGCGCCAGCAGCTTAGGGCAGGGAGGAGGGAACACTGAAGCTTTCTTT
NA | TRBD2 | TRBJ2-1 | TRBV5-1 | CASSLAPLAGGSLSSYNEQFF | TGCGCCAGCAGCTTGGCCCCGCTAGCGGGGGGGTCTCTAAGCTCCTACAATGAGCAGTTCTTC
NA | NA | TRBJ2-3 | TRBV11-3 | CASSLLATTDTQYF | TGTGCCAGCAGCTTACTAGCTACCACAGATACGCAGTATTTT
NA | NA | TRBJ2-3 | TRBV12-3/TRBV12-4 | CASSHGTPDTQYF | TGTGCCAGCAGTCACGGGACTCCCGACACGCAGTATTTT